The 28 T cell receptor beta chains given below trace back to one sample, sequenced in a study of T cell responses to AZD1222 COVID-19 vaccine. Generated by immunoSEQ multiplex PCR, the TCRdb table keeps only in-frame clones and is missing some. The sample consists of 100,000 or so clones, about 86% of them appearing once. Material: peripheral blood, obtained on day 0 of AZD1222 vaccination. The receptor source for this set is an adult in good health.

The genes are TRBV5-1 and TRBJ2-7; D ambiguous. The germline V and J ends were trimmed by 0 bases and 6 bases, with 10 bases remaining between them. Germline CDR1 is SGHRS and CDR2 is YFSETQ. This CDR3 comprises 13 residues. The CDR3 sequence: CASSLGSTGEQYF. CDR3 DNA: TGCGCCAGCAGCTTGGGGAGCACCGGCGAGCAGTACTTC.

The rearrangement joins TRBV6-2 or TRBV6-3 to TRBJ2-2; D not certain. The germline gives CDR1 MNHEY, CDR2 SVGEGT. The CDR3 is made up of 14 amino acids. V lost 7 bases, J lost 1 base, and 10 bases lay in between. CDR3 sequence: CASTPWGNTGELFF. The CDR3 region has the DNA TGTGCCAGCACCCCGTGGGGGAACACCGGGGAGCTGTTTTTT.

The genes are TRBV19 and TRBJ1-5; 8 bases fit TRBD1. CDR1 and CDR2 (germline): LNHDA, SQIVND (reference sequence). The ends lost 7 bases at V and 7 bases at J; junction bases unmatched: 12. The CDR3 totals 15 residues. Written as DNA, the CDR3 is TGTGCCAGTACCCGAACCGCAGGGGGCCTGCAGCCCCAGCATTTT. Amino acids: CASTRTAGGLQPQHF.

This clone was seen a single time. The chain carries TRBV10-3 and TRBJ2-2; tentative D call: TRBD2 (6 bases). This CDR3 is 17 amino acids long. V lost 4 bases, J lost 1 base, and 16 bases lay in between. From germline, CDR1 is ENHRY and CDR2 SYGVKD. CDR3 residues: CAISGTRDFQNTGELFF. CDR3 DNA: TGTGCCATCAGTGGGACCCGGGACTTCCAGAACACCGGGGAGCTGTTTTTT.

The CDR3 sequence is CASSFGPGGYTF. Here the CDR3 DNA reads TGTGCCAGCAGCTTCGGCCCGGGGGGCTACACCTTC. V gene TRBV5-6 combines with J gene TRBJ1-2; unclear D gene. Germline CDR1 SGHDT, CDR2 YYEEEE. This CDR3 comprises 12 residues. Trimming stripped 2 bases from V and 8 bases from J, with 10 bases between.

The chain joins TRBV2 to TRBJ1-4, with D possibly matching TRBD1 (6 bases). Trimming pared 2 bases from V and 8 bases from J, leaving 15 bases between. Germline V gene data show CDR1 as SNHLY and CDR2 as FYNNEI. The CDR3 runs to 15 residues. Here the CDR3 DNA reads TGTGCCAGCAGTGAACGTAGGGGGACCGGGGAAAAACTGTTTTTT. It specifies CASSERRGTGEKLFF.

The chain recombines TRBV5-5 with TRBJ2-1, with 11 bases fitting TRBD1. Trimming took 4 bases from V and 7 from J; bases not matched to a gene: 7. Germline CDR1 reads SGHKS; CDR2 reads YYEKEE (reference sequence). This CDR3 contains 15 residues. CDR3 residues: CASSTDRGRKNEQFF. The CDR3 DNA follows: TGTGCCAGCAGCACGGACAGGGGGCGAAAGAATGAGCAGTTCTTC.

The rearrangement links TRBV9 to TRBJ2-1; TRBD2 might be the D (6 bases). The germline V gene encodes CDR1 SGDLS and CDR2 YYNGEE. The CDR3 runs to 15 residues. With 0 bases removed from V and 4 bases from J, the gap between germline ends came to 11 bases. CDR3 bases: TGTGCCAGCAGCGTAGTGGCGGGATCTTACAATGAGCAGTTCTTC. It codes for CASSVVAGSYNEQFF.

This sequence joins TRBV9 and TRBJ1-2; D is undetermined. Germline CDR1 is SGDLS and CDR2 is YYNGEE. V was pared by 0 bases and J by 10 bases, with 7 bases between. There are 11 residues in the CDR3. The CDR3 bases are TGTGCCAGCAGCGTAGGCCCCAACTACACCTTC. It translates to CASSVGPNYTF.

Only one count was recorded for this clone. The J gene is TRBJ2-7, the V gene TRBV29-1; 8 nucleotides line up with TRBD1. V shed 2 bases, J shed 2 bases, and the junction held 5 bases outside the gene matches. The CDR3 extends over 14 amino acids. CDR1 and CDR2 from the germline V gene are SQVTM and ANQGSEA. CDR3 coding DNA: TGCAGCGTTGAACGACAGGGGTCGACCTACGAGCAGTACTTC. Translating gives CSVERQGSTYEQYF.

Here the CDR3 DNA reads TGCGCCAGCAGCTTTTCCCAAGGACAGGGCGGTGGCTACACCTTC. Its protein is CASSFSQGQGGGYTF. V gene TRBV5-1 combines with J gene TRBJ1-2, with 8 bases aligning to TRBD1. CDR3 length equals 15 residues. The germline V gene encodes CDR1 SGHRS and CDR2 YFSETQ. The trim removed 2 bases at V and 7 bases at J, leaving 10 bases unmatched.

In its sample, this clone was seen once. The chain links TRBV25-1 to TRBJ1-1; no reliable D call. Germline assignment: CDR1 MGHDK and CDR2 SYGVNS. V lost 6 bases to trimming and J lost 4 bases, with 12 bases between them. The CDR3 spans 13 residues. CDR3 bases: TGTGCCAGCAGGCCTCGCGGGCCCACTGAAGCTTTCTTT. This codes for CASRPRGPTEAFF.

In DNA, the CDR3 is TGCGCCAGCAGCTTGACACAGGGGCAGGATGGCTACACCTTC. It codes for CASSLTQGQDGYTF. This chain joins TRBV5-1 and TRBJ1-2, with TRBD1 matching 7 bases. The CDR3 covers 14 residues. V lost 1 base to trimming and J lost 6 bases; unmatched junction nucleotides: 6. Germline V gene sequence: CDR1 SGHRS, CDR2 YFSETQ.

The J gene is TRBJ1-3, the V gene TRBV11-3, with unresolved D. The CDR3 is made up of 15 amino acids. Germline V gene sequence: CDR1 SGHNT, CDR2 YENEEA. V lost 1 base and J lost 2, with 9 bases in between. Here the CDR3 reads CASSLGALTGNTIYF. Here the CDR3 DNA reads TGTGCCAGCAGCTTAGGCGCCCTTACTGGAAACACCATATATTTT.

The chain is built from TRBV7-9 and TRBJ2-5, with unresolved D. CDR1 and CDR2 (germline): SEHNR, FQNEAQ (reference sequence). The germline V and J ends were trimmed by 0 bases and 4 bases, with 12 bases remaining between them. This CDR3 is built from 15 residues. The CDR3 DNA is TGTGCCAGCAGCTTAGCGCTCCCGGACCCAGAGACCCAGTACTTC. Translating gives CASSLALPDPETQYF.

The CDR3 loop is CASRPGGGRETQYF. The DNA for the CDR3 is TGTGCCAGCCGCCCCGGGGGGGGCAGGGAGACCCAGTACTTC. The chain uses TRBV3-1 (or the pseudogene TRBV3-2) and TRBJ2-5; 8 nucleotides agree with TRBD2. Germline V gene lookup returns CDR1 LGHDT and CDR2 YNNKEL (reference sequence). The V segment lost 8 bases and the J segment 5 bases; nucleotides outside the gene matches: 10. The CDR3 spans 14 residues.

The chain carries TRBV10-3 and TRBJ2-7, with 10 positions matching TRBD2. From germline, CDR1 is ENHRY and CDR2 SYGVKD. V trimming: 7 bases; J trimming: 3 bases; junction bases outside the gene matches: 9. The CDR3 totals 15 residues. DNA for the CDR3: TGTGCCATCACCTCTTCCTGGACTAGCGGCTACGAGCAGTACTTC. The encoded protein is CAITSSWTSGYEQYF.

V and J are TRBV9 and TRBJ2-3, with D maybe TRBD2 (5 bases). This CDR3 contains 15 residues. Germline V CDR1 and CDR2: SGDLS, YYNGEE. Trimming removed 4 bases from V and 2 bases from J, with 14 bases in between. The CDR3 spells CASSPRLRLTDTQYF. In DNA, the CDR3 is TGTGCCAGCAGCCCCCGACTACGACTCACAGATACGCAGTATTTT. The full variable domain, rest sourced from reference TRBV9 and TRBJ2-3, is DSGVTQTPKHLITATGQRVTLRCSPRSGDLSVYWYQQSLDQGLQFLIQYYNGEERAKGNILERFSAQQFPDLHSELNLSSLELGDSALYFCASSPRLRLTDTQYFGPGTRLTVL.

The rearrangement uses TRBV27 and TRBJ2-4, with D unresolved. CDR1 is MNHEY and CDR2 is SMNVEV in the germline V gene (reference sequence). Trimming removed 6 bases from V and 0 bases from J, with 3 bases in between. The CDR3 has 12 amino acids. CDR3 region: CASRLAKNIQYF. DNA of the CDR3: TGTGCCAGCAGACTAGCCAAAAACATTCAGTACTTC.

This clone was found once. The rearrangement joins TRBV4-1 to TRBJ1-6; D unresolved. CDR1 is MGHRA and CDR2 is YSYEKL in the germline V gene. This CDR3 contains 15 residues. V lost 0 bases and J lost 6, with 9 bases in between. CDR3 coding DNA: TGCGCCAGCAGCCAAGAGAGGAGGAGTAATTCACCCCTCCACTTT. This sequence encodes CASSQERRSNSPLHF.

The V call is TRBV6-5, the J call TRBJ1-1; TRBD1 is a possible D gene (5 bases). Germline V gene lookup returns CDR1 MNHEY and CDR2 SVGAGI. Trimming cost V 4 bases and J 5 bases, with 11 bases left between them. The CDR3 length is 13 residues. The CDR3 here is CASSLKGRTEAFF. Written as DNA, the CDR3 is TGTGCCAGCAGTTTGAAGGGGAGGACTGAAGCTTTCTTT.

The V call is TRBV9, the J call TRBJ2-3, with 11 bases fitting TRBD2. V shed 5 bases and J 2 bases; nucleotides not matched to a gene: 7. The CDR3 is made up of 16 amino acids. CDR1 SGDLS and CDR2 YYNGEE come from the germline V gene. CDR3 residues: CASSPLAGGATDTQYF. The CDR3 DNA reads TGTGCCAGCAGTCCCCTAGCGGGGGGCGCCACAGATACGCAGTATTTT.

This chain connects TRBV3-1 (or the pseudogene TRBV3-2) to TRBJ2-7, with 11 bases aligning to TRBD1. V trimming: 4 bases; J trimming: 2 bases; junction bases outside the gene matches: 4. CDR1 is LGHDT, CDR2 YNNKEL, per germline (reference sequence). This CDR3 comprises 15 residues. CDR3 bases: TGTGCCAGCAGCCCGGGACAGGGGGTGACCTACGAGCAGTACTTC. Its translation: CASSPGQGVTYEQYF.

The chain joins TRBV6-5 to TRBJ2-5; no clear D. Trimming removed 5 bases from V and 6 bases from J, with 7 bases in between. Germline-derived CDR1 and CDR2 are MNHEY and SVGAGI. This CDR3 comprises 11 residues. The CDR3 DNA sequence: TGTGCCAGCAGTCAACTTAAGACCCAGTACTTC. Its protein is CASSQLKTQYF.

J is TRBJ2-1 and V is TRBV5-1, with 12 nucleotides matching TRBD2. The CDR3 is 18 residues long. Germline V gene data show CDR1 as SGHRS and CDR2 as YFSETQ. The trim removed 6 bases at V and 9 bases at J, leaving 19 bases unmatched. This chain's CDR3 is CASILGTSGFPPRGEQFF. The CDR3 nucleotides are TGCGCCAGCATTCTGGGGACTAGCGGGTTTCCCCCAAGGGGTGAGCAGTTCTTC.

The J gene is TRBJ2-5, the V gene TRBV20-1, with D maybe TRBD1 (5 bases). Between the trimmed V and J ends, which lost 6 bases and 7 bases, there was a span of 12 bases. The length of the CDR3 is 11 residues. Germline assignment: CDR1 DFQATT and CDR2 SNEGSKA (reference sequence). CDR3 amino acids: CSASEGVTQYF. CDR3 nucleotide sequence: TGCAGTGCGAGCGAAGGGGTGACCCAGTACTTC.

For the CDR3, the DNA is TGTGCCAGCAGCCTTACTGGGGAGACAGATACGCAGTATTTT. Translating gives CASSLTGETDTQYF. This rearrangement joins TRBV6-5 to TRBJ2-3; tentative D call: TRBD2 (5 bases). The CDR3 contains 14 residues. Germline lookup yields CDR1 MNHEY and CDR2 SVGAGI. Trimming shortened V by 6 bases and J by 3 bases, and 13 bases separated the two germline ends.

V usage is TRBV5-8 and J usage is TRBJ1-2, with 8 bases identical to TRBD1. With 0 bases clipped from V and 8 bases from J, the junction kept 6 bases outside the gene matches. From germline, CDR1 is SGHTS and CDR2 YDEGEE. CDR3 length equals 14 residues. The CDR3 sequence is CASSLGQGIRGYTF. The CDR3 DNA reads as TGTGCCAGCAGCTTGGGACAGGGGATTCGCGGCTACACCTTC.